This T cell receptor (beta chain) derives from a study of shared clonotypes between healthy human individuals. Only CD45RO-negative cells positively selected for CCR7 counted as naive CD8 cells, so terminally differentiated effector memory CD45RA+ cells were excluded. All participating donors were Caucasian adults from Nashville, Tennessee. The sorted-subset replicate PCRs were given about 200 ng DNA, which is approximately 30,000 T cell genomes. TCRdb's table, derived via immunoSEQ multiplex PCR, lists solely in-frame clones and lacks some. The sample consists of fewer than 700,000 clones, around 95% of them appearing once. The germline gives CDR1 MNHEY, CDR2 SMNVEV (reference sequence). The CDR3 contains 15 residues. Trimming cost V 3 bases and J 7 bases, with 13 bases left between them.

Sequencing was performed on naive CD8+ T cells sorted from blood. The chain couples TRBV27 to TRBJ1-6, with D possibly matching TRBD1 (5 bases). The clonotype comes from a woman aged 30 to 39 in good health. Here the CDR3 reads CASSFGWGSNSPLHF. The CDR3 DNA is TGTGCCAGCAGTTTTGGATGGGGGTCGAATTCACCCCTCCACTTT.